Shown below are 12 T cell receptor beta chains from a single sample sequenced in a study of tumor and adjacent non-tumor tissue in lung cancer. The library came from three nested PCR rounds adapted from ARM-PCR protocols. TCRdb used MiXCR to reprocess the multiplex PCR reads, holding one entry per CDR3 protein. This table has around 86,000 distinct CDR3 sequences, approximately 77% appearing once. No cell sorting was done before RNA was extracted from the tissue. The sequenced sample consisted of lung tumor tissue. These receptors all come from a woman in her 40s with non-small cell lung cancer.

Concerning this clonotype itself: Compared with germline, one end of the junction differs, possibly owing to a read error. CDR3 sequence (DNA): TGTACCAGCAGTTTAAGGTCAAAAAATGAAAAACTGTTTTTT. Amino acid sequence: CTSSLRSKNEKLFF. The chain is built from TRBV27 and TRBJ1-4; no firm D call. The germline V gene encodes CDR1 MNHEY and CDR2 SMNVEV (reference sequence). This CDR3 comprises 14 residues.

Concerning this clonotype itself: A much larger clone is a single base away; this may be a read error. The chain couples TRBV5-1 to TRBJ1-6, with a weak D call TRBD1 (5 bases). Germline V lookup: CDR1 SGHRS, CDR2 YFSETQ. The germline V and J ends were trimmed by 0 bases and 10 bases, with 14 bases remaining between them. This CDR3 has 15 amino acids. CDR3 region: CASSLEGAMESPLHF. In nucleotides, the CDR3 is TGCGCCAGCAGCTTGGAAGGGGCGATGGAATCACCCCTCCACTTT.

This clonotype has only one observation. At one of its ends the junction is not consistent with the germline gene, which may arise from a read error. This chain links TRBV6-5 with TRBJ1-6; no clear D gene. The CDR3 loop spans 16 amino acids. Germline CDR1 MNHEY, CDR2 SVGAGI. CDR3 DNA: TGTGCCAGCAGTTACTCGAGCGGATCCCCCAGTTCATCCCTCCACTTT. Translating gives CASSYSSGSPSSSLHF.

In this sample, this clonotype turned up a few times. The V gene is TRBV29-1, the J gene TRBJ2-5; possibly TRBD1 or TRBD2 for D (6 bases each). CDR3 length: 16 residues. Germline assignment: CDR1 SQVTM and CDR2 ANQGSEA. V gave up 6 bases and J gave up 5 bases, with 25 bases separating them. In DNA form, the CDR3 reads TGCAGCGTCCGAGGGGGGCAGGGGAAAGGCGGGGAGACCCAGTACTTC. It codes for CSVRGGQGKGGETQYF.

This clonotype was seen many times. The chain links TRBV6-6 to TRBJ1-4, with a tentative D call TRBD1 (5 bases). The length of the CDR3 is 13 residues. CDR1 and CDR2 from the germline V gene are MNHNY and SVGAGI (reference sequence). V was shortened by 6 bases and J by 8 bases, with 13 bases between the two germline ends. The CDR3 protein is CASRRGFEEKLFF. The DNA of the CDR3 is TGTGCCAGCAGGAGGGGATTTGAGGAAAAACTGTTTTTT.

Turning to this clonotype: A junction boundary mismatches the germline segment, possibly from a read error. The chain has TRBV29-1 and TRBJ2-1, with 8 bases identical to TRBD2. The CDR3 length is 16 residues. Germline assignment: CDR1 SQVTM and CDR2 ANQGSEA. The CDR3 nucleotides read TGTAGCGTTGCTGGACCGGGAGGGCCGTACAGCAATGACCAGTTCTTC. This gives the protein CSVAGPGGPYSNDQFF.

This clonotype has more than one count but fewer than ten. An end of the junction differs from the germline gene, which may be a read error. The CDR3 DNA sequence: TGCAGTCCTAGCGGAACCACGTTAAATACGCAGTATTTT. Translation gives CSPSGTTLNTQYF. The gene calls are TRBV20-1 and TRBJ2-3, with 7 bases lining up with TRBD2. Germline V gene data show CDR1 as DFQATT and CDR2 as SNEGSKA (reference sequence). This CDR3 contains 13 residues.

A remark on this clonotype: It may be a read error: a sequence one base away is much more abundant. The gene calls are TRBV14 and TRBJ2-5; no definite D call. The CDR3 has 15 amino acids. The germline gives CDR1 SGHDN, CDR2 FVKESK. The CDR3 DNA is TGTGCCAACAGCCTTACCAGGTATCCTCAAGAGACCCAGTACTTC. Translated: CANSLTRYPQETQYF.

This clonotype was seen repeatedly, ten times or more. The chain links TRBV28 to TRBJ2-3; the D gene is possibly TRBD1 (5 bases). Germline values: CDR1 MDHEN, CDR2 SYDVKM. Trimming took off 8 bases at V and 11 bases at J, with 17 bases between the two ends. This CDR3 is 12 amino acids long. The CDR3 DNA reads TGTGCCAGCCATTCGGAAGGGGTCGGGCAGTATTTT. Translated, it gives CASHSEGVGQYF.

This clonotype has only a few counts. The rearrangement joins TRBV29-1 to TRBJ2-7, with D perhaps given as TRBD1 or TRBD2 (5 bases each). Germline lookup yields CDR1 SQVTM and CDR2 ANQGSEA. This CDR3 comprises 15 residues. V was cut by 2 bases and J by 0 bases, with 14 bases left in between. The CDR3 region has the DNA TGCAGCGTTGAATTTGCGGGTGGGGGCTCCTACGAGCAGTACTTC. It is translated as CSVEFAGGGSYEQYF.

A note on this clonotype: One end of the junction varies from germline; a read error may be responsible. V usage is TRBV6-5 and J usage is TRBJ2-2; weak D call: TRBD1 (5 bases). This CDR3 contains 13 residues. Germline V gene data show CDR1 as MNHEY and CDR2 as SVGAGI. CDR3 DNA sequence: TGTGCCGGCAGTTATATCAGGGCCGGGGAGCTGTTTTTT. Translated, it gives CAGSYIRAGELFF.

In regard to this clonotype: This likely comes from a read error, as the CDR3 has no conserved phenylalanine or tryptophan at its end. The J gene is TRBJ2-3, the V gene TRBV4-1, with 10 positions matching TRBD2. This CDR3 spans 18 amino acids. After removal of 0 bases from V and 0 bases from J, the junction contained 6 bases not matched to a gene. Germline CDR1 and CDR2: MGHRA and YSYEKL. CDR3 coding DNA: TGCGCCAGCAGCCAAGATCGAGAAGCGGGGGGGAGCACAGATACGCAGTATATT. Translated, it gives CASSQDREAGGSTDTQYI.